This T cell receptor beta chain was sequenced during a study of control samples from healthy donors and cancer patients. This CDR3 spans 14 amino acids. Germline V gives CDR1 SGHNT, CDR2 YENEEA. V was trimmed by 0 bases and J by 0 bases, leaving 5 bases between them. TCRdb's table, derived via immunoSEQ multiplex PCR, lists solely in-frame clones and lacks some. The sample has around 70,000 clones, about 94% seen once; the top ten hold approximately 2.5%. This receptor was obtained from a woman aged 30 to 39 in good health. The sample consisted of blood. The V gene is TRBV11-3, the J gene TRBJ1-2, with unresolved D. CDR3 protein: CASSLDTANYGYTF. CDR3 DNA: TGTGCCAGCAGCTTAGATACAGCTAACTATGGCTACACCTTC. Drawing the rest from reference TRBV11-3 and TRBJ1-2, the complete variable domain is EAGVVQSPRYKIIEKKQPVAFWCNPISGHNTLYWYLQNLGQGPELLIRYENEEAVDDSQLPKDRFSAERLKGVDSTLKIQPAELGDSAVYLCASSLDTANYGYTFGSGTRLTVV.